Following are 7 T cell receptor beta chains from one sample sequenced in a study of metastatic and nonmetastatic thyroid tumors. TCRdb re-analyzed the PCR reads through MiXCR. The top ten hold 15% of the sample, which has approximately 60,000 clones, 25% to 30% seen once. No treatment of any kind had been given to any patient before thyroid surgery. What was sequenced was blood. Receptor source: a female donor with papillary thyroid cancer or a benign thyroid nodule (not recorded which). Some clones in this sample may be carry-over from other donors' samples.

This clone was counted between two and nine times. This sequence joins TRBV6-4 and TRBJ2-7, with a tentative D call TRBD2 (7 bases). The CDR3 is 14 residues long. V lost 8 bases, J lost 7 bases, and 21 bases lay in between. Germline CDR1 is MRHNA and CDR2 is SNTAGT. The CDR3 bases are TGTGCCAGCCGCCAGGGAGGGGGTTTTAGGGAGCAGTACTTC. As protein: CASRQGGGFREQYF.

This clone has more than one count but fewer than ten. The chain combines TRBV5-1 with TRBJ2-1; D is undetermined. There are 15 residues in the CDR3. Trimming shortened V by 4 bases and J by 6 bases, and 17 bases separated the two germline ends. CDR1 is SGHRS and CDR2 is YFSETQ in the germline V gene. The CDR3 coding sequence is TGCGCCAGCAGCCTCCTGCCCGTCCAGAGCAATGAGCAGTTCTTC. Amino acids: CASSLLPVQSNEQFF.

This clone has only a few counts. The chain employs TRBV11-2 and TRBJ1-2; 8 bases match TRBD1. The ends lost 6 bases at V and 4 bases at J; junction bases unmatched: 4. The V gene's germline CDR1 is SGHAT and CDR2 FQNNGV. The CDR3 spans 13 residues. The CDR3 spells CASRSTGGYGYTF. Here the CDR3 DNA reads TGTGCCAGCAGGTCTACAGGGGGCTATGGCTACACCTTC.

DNA for the CDR3: TGTGCCAGCAGCTCAGGTCTTGCCAAAAACATTCAGTACTTC. This gives the protein CASSSGLAKNIQYF. This chain joins TRBV6-1 and TRBJ2-4; D is undetermined. Looked up from germline, CDR1 is MNHNS and CDR2 is SASEGT. V lost 6 bases to trimming and J lost 1 base, with 10 bases between them. This CDR3 has 14 residues.

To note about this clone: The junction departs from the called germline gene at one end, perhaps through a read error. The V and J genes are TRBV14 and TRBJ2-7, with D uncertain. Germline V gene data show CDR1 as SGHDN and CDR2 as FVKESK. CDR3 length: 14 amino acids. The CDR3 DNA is TGTACCAGCAGCCAAGATGAAATCTCCTACGAGCAATACTTC. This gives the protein CTSSQDEISYEQYF.

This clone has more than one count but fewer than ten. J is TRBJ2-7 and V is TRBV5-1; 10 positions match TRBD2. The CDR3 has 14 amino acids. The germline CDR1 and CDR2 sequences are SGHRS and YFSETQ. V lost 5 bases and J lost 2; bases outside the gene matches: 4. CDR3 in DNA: TGCGCCAGCAGACTAGCGGGGACGACCTACGAGCAGTACTTC. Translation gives CASRLAGTTYEQYF.

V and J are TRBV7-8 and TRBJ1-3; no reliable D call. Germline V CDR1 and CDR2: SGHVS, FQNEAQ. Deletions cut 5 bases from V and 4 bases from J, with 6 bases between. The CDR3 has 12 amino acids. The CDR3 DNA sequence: TGTGCCAGCAGCCCACGCGGAAACACCATATATTTT. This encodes CASSPRGNTIYF.